This T cell receptor (beta chain) emerged from a study of cytotoxic CD8 clonotypes in ibrutinib-treated CLL. Study as a whole: The study included approximately 10 relapsed/refractory and roughly 15 treatment-naive patients; 17 to 18 had IGHV unmutated disease. Response samples were obtained once patients had received a median 12 months of treatment, range 6 to 36. Study-level points and caveats: Public clonotypes, rarely seen, contracted or held steady on treatment. Sustained-remission patients were sampled at one set of times and progressing patients at different ones.

Clones were sequenced by immunoSEQ multiplex PCR, and TCRdb holds only the in-frame ones, with some missing. The data hold some 140,000 clones, with 75% to 95% observed a single time. The CDR3 runs 15 residues. CDR1 and CDR2 from the germline V gene are SGHRS and YFSETQ. The V end was cut by 4 bases, the J end by 8 bases, with 21 bases between. In the case of this clone: Antigen: not known.

The V gene is TRBV5-1, the J gene TRBJ1-2, with D maybe TRBD1 (6 bases). This sample comprised PBMCs, obtained after 12 months of ibrutinib treatment. This clonotype was sampled from a human donor with chronic lymphocytic leukemia. The CDR3 nucleotides are TGCGCCAGCAGCCAGGACTCACAGGGTGGTTGGGGCTACACCTTC. This sequence encodes CASSQDSQGGWGYTF.